One and the same sample provided the 5 T cell receptor beta chains below, sequenced in a study of vaccination and CD4 T cells after COVID-19. Their specific antigens are unknown. This sample's treatment: approximately 9-day PBMC culture with coronavirus spike peptide pools or control peptides (ViraFEST assay). Once obtained from cultured CD4+ T cells, the DNA was sequenced using the Oncomine TCR Beta short-read assay. MiXCR was run by TCRdb on the PCR reads, yielding one entry per CDR3 protein. The table has around 3,900 distinct CDR3 sequences, roughly a fifth seen once; the top ten hold under 20%. Sequencing input: CD4+ T cells from blood, cultured in vitro. These receptors were obtained from a human donor who had recovered from COVID-19.

This clonotype ranks as medium-sized (0.01 to 0.1%). The chain has TRBV28 and TRBJ1-1; D is perhaps TRBD1 (5 bases). The germline gives CDR1 MDHEN, CDR2 SYDVKM. Deletions cut 8 bases from V and 0 bases from J, with 13 bases between. The length of the CDR3 is 14 residues. The CDR3 is CASDRQLMNTEAFF. DNA for the CDR3: TGTGCCAGCGACAGACAGTTAATGAACACTGAAGCTTTCTTT.

In this sample, this clonotype is medium-sized. This chain links TRBV5-1 with TRBJ2-5, with D perhaps matching TRBD2 (7 bases). Trimming took 1 base from V and 3 from J, leaving 13 bases between them. The CDR3 is 15 amino acids. CDR1 is SGHRS and CDR2 is YFSETQ in the germline V gene. For the CDR3, the DNA is TGCGCCAGCAGCTTGAGGCTAGGGGGGGAAGAGACCCAGTACTTC. It yields the protein CASSLRLGGEETQYF.

This clonotype has only a few counts. The chain employs TRBV20-1 and TRBJ1-2, with a possible D match to TRBD1 (5 bases). Trimming stripped 0 bases from V and 8 bases from J, with 13 bases between. This CDR3 is 13 amino acids long. Germline CDR1 and CDR2: DFQATT and SNEGSKA (reference sequence). The CDR3 reads CSARDGGIAGYTF. CDR3 nucleotide sequence: TGCAGTGCTAGAGATGGGGGGATAGCAGGCTACACCTTC.

The chain carries TRBV6-5 and TRBJ1-6; D is ambiguous. The CDR3 length is 13 residues. Trimming stripped 2 bases from V and 10 bases from J, with 9 bases between. Germline loops: CDR1 MNHEY, CDR2 SVGAGI. CDR3 in amino acids: CASSYIRGSPLHF. The CDR3 DNA is TGTGCCAGCAGTTACATCCGGGGATCACCCCTCCACTTT.

This chain connects TRBV4-2 to TRBJ2-5, with D perhaps matching TRBD1 (5 bases). V lost 0 bases to trimming and J lost 3 bases, with 11 bases between them. The CDR3 contains 15 residues. CDR1 is LGHNA and CDR2 is YNFKEQ in the germline V gene. This CDR3 reads CASSQETRREETQYF. The DNA of the CDR3 is TGTGCCAGCAGCCAAGAAACCCGCAGGGAAGAGACCCAGTACTTC.